This is a list of T cell receptor beta chains from one sample in a study of cytomegalovirus exposure and HLA in healthy donors. The assay was immunoSEQ multiplex PCR, and TCRdb's table has in-frame clones only and misses some. The repertoire has approximately 220,000 clones, roughly 84% of them found once; the top ten carry 1.1% to 1.5%. The specimen was PBMCs. These receptor sequences come from a girl aged 5-17 years in good health and CMV-seronegative. The CDR3 runs from the conserved cysteine through the conserved F or W.

v_call: TRBV4-3
j_call: TRBJ1-2
cdr3_aa: CASSQDSTGGAHGYTF

v_call: TRBV15
j_call: TRBJ2-1
cdr3_aa: CATSRDQVSEQFF

v_call: TRBV6-5
j_call: TRBJ2-7
cdr3_aa: CASSSGDLSYEQYF

v_call: TRBV10-3
j_call: TRBJ1-1
cdr3_aa: CAISGGGNTEAFF

v_call: TRBV9
j_call: TRBJ1-6
cdr3_aa: CASSPGEVGSSYNSPLHF

v_call: TRBV7-9
j_call: TRBJ2-7
cdr3_aa: CASSPADLYEQYF

v_call: TRBV27
j_call: TRBJ1-1
cdr3_aa: CASTGDTEAFF

v_call: TRBV7-9
j_call: TRBJ1-1
cdr3_aa: CASSSTAGTEAFF

v_call: TRBV11-2
j_call: TRBJ2-7
cdr3_aa: CASSSESLVEDTYEQYF

v_call: TRBV27
j_call: TRBJ1-1
cdr3_aa: CASSFTGGNTEAFF

v_call: TRBV12-5
j_call: TRBJ2-7
cdr3_aa: CASGLAGRGEQYF

v_call: TRBV7-9
j_call: TRBJ1-1
cdr3_aa: CASSSRDRAFF

v_call: TRBV19
j_call: TRBJ2-3
cdr3_aa: CASTFSAASPTDTQYF

v_call: TRBV27
j_call: TRBJ2-3
cdr3_aa: CASKRTGTDTQYF

v_call: TRBV6-6
j_call: TRBJ1-3
cdr3_aa: CASQDSSSSGNTIYF

v_call: TRBV5-1
j_call: TRBJ2-5
cdr3_aa: CASSLGSRAGGETQYF

v_call: TRBV28
j_call: TRBJ2-3
cdr3_aa: CASSRLGGGATDTQYF

v_call: TRBV27
j_call: TRBJ2-7
cdr3_aa: CASGLQGDIYEQYF

v_call: TRBV6-1
j_call: TRBJ1-6
cdr3_aa: CASSGTGAPGASPLHF

v_call: TRBV19
j_call: TRBJ1-1
cdr3_aa: CASSLRQDSDKAFF

v_call: TRBV4-2
j_call: TRBJ2-5
cdr3_aa: CASSTYVYRGSGETQYF

v_call: TRBV19
j_call: TRBJ1-6
cdr3_aa: CASSRGTGGRLLAPLHF

v_call: TRBV19
j_call: TRBJ2-1
cdr3_aa: CASREGGYNEQFF

v_call: TRBV5-1
j_call: TRBJ2-1
cdr3_aa: CASSLGLAGIFSGEQFF

v_call: TRBV30
j_call: TRBJ1-4
cdr3_aa: CAWSTGATNEKLFF

v_call: TRBV6-4
j_call: TRBJ2-1
cdr3_aa: CASSDSERGGNEQFF

v_call: TRBV15
j_call: TRBJ1-3
cdr3_aa: CATSRDLDSISGNTIYF

v_call: TRBV28
j_call: TRBJ2-5
cdr3_aa: CASSPGTQQETQYF

v_call: TRBV7-2
j_call: TRBJ1-3
cdr3_aa: CASSLGGAGNTIYF

v_call: TRBV6-1
j_call: TRBJ1-5
cdr3_aa: CASSRDIPQHF

v_call: TRBV9
j_call: TRBJ2-5
cdr3_aa: CASSVMGSSEGGETQYF

v_call: TRBV15
j_call: NA
cdr3_aa: CATTPDRATYEQYF

v_call: TRBV7-8
j_call: TRBJ2-6
cdr3_aa: CASSGRHGVGANVLTF

v_call: TRBV7-2
j_call: TRBJ2-7
cdr3_aa: CASSLTYEQYF

v_call: TRBV14
j_call: TRBJ2-1
cdr3_aa: CASSHLSGSSYNEQFF

v_call: TRBV5-1
j_call: TRBJ2-1
cdr3_aa: CASSLRGMGSNEQFF

v_call: TRBV5-6
j_call: TRBJ1-2
cdr3_aa: CASSLLLRQGAPGYTF

v_call: TRBV5-1
j_call: TRBJ1-2
cdr3_aa: CANRATGVNYGYTF

v_call: TRBV19
j_call: TRBJ1-2
cdr3_aa: CASSLRGLYGYTF

v_call: TRBV18
j_call: TRBJ2-7
cdr3_aa: CASSDAGYYEQYF

v_call: TRBV5-6
j_call: TRBJ2-1
cdr3_aa: CASSRPTIGQGRNYNEQFF

v_call: TRBV7-9
j_call: TRBJ1-2
cdr3_aa: CASSFRQGGLESAGYTF

v_call: TRBV11-2
j_call: TRBJ1-6
cdr3_aa: CASSYTTGIRNSPLHF

v_call: TRBV18
j_call: TRBJ1-6
cdr3_aa: CASSPSAQLGNSPLHF

v_call: TRBV6-1
j_call: TRBJ2-1
cdr3_aa: CASKTSGSYNEQFF

v_call: TRBV5-6
j_call: TRBJ2-1
cdr3_aa: CASSPGTGVYNEQFF

v_call: TRBV6-5
j_call: TRBJ1-1
cdr3_aa: CASRTQGASTEAFF

v_call: TRBV15
j_call: TRBJ1-2
cdr3_aa: CATSREPKTGGYGYTF

v_call: TRBV7-9
j_call: TRBJ2-5
cdr3_aa: CASSLGTSGETQYF

v_call: TRBV7-3
j_call: TRBJ2-7
cdr3_aa: CASSRSGGPFYEQYF